The 3 T cell receptor beta chains presented below share a single source sample, sequenced in a study of T-cell memory formation after mild COVID-19. From the 5' RACE reads, TCRdb called clonotypes with MiXCR, one entry per CDR3 protein. Here the sample spans 380,000 or so distinct CDR3 sequences, around 15% being singletons. The sequenced sample consisted of PBMCs or a T cell subset sorted from them (not recorded which). These receptors all stem from a man aged 18 to 35 who had mild COVID-19 (a few samples of this study predate the infection). Cell type and time point are not known.

This clonotype occurred many times. The chain is built from TRBV7-2 and TRBJ2-1; tentative D call: TRBD1 (6 bases). CDR3 size: 13 residues. Trimming shortened V by 5 bases and J by 4 bases, and 9 bases separated the two germline ends. CDR1 and CDR2 from the germline V gene are SGHTA and FQGNSA. CDR3 loop: CASSRTEYNEQFF. CDR3 in DNA: TGTGCCAGCAGCCGGACAGAGTACAATGAGCAGTTCTTC. Combining the CDR3 with reference TRBV7-2 and TRBJ2-1 gives the whole variable domain GAGVSQSPSNKVTEKGKDVELRCDPISGHTALYWYRQSLGQGLEFLIYFQGNSAPDKSGLPSDRFSAERTGGSVSTLTIQRTQQEDSAVYLCASSRTEYNEQFFGPGTRLTVL.

The rearrangement uses TRBV10-3 and TRBJ2-3; D may be TRBD1 (6 bases). The V gene lost 0 bases and the J gene lost 6 bases, with 10 bases spanning the gap. The CDR3 covers 14 residues. Germline-derived CDR1 and CDR2 are ENHRY and SYGVKD. The CDR3 region is CAISESQGRDTQYF. CDR3 nucleotide sequence: TGTGCCATCAGTGAGTCCCAGGGGCGGGATACGCAGTATTTT.

There are a few counts of this clonotype. This chain links TRBV7-2 with TRBJ2-1; D is possibly TRBD2 (7 bases). The V end lost 6 bases, the J end lost 3 bases, and 18 bases lay between the germline ends. The length of the CDR3 is 16 residues. Germline V lookup: CDR1 SGHTA, CDR2 FQGNSA. CDR3 region: CASRYVRGAGYNEQFF. CDR3 nucleotides: TGTGCCAGCAGATATGTCCGGGGGGCTGGCTACAATGAGCAGTTCTTC.